A single sample gave rise to the 20 T cell receptor beta chains below, sequenced in a study of spatial heterogeneity in lung cancer (dated by TCRdb to about 2019). This specimen's time point label, interpreted: sample taken at primary tumor resection. Preparation of the library involved 5' RACE. TCRdb lists the instrument as NextSeq 500. TCRdb trimmed public reads at Q25 via fastp, called clones via MiXCR and kept in-frame beta chains. Rows matching on CDR3 protein sequence are summarized as one entry with the most common DNA and genes. A total of about 38,000 distinct CDR3 sequences appear in this sample, 6.5% to 9% of them only once. Roughly 28% of the sample belongs to the ten largest clones. The sequenced sample was PBMCs, obtained at surgery. Receptors were obtained from a male donor with early-stage non-small cell lung cancer.

Ten or more counts support this clonotype. CDR3: CAISESRTSASEQFF. Written as DNA, the CDR3 is TGTGCCATCAGTGAGTCTCGGACTAGCGCCTCAGAGCAGTTCTTC. The rearrangement uses TRBV10-3 and TRBJ2-1; 9 bases fit TRBD2. CDR1 ENHRY and CDR2 SYGVKD come from the germline V gene. V lost 0 bases, J lost 10 bases, and 7 bases stayed unmatched. CDR3 length equals 15 residues.

This clonotype was detected a few times. V gene TRBV6-1 combines with J gene TRBJ1-5, with 7 bases matching TRBD1. The CDR3 spans 15 residues. In germline, CDR1 is MNHNS, CDR2 SASEGT. The J segment lost 2 bases and the V segment lost 5 bases, leaving 6 bases of the junction unmatched. Here the CDR3 reads CASSLGQAGNQPQHF. In DNA, the CDR3 is TGTGCCAGCAGTTTAGGACAGGCCGGCAATCAGCCCCAGCATTTT.

Ten or more counts support this clonotype. The V gene is TRBV14, the J gene TRBJ2-2; D unclear. The CDR3 contains 14 residues. V dropped 2 bases and J dropped 5 bases, with 9 bases sitting between them. The germline V gene encodes CDR1 SGHDN and CDR2 FVKESK. The CDR3 DNA sequence: TGTGCCAGCAGCCAAATTGAGTTTACCGGGGAGCTGTTTTTT. It codes for CASSQIEFTGELFF. Looking up the rest from reference TRBV14 and TRBJ2-2 gives the full variable domain: EAGVTQFPSHSVIEKGQTVTLRCDPISGHDNLYWYRRVMGKEIKFLLHFVKESKQDESGMPNNRFLAERTGGTYSTLKVQPAELEDSGVYFCASSQIEFTGELFFGEGSRLTVL.

This clonotype was seen many times. The V and J genes are TRBV4-3 and TRBJ2-3; no firm D call. Trimming removed 4 bases from V and 6 bases from J, with 8 bases in between. Germline CDR1 is LGHNA and CDR2 is YSLEER. This CDR3 region has 12 residues. As DNA, the CDR3 is TGCGCCAGCAGCCTGGACCGGGATACGCAGTATTTT. Translating gives CASSLDRDTQYF.

This clonotype was picked up many times. The chain carries TRBV20-1 and TRBJ2-7, with 7 positions matching TRBD1. The CDR3 is 16 residues long. V shed 6 bases and J 1 base; nucleotides not matched to a gene: 15. Per germline, CDR1 DFQATT and CDR2 SNEGSKA (reference sequence). In nucleotides, the CDR3 is TGCAGTGCCGCCGACTTGGGACAGCACTTATCCTACGAGCAGTACTTC. The encoded protein is CSAADLGQHLSYEQYF.

The chain uses TRBV20-1 and TRBJ2-3; TRBD2 might be the D (6 bases). The CDR3 covers 14 residues. Looked up from germline, CDR1 is DFQATT and CDR2 is SNEGSKA (reference sequence). Trimming took 3 bases from V and 9 from J, leaving 19 bases between them. DNA for the CDR3: TGCAGTGCTAGTGGAGGGGCTACCCTTAGGACGCAGTATTTT. Translating gives CSASGGATLRTQYF.

In its sample, this clonotype was seen many times. The chain combines TRBV6-2 or TRBV6-3 with TRBJ2-3; D remains unclear. CDR1 and CDR2 (germline): MNHEY, SVGEGT. This CDR3 region has 13 residues. V was shortened by 8 bases and J by 2 bases, with 11 bases between the two germline ends. CDR3 residues: CASGLLFTDTQYF. For the CDR3, the DNA is TGTGCCAGCGGTTTACTATTCACAGATACGCAGTATTTT.

This clonotype has ten or more counts. This CDR3 is CASSERQGGTNNEQFF. Written as DNA, the CDR3 is TGTGCCAGCAGCGAGAGACAGGGGGGAACTAACAATGAGCAGTTCTTC. V and J are TRBV11-3 and TRBJ2-1; 9 nucleotides match TRBD1. CDR3 length: 16 amino acids. The V gene end was trimmed by 5 bases and the J gene end by 5 bases; junction bases not matched to a gene: 10. Germline-derived CDR1 and CDR2 are SGHNT and YENEEA.

This rearrangement joins TRBV19 to TRBJ1-1, with D tentatively TRBD1 (5 bases). Trimming removed 7 bases from V and 3 bases from J, with 12 bases in between. Per germline, CDR1 LNHDA and CDR2 SQIVND (reference sequence). The CDR3 spans 13 residues. DNA of the CDR3: TGTGCCAGTACCCTGGGACTGGACACTGAAGCTTTCTTT. Its protein product is CASTLGLDTEAFF.

The chain carries TRBV11-3 and TRBJ2-1; the D gene is possibly TRBD1 (6 bases). V lost 1 base and J 4 bases, leaving 26 bases between the germline ends. CDR1 and CDR2 (germline): SGHNT, YENEEA. CDR3 size: 20 residues. CDR3 in DNA: TGTGCCAGCAGCTTAGGGTTTGCTGCGCAACAGGGTTTAGGGTACAATGAGCAGTTCTTC. This gives the protein CASSLGFAAQQGLGYNEQFF.

This clonotype occurred many times. The chain combines TRBV2 with TRBJ1-6, with D perhaps TRBD1 (6 bases). Looked up from germline, CDR1 is SNHLY and CDR2 is FYNNEI. V was pared by 3 bases and J by 9 bases, with 15 bases between. The CDR3 runs to 15 residues. The CDR3: CASSDGGTWGSPLHF. The CDR3 DNA reads as TGTGCCAGCAGTGATGGAGGGACATGGGGTTCACCCCTCCACTTT.

This clonotype appeared many times. V is TRBV18 and J is TRBJ2-4; either TRBD1 or TRBD2 may fit D (5 bases each). The V end was cut by 4 bases, the J end by 1 base, with 8 bases between. The germline V gene encodes CDR1 KGHSH and CDR2 LQKENI. CDR3 length: 14 amino acids. CDR3 residues: CASSLGTAKNIQYF. DNA of the CDR3: TGTGCCAGCTCACTCGGGACGGCCAAAAACATTCAGTACTTC.

The J gene is TRBJ1-5, the V gene TRBV7-9, with D unresolved. Trimming stripped 5 bases from V and 9 bases from J, with 8 bases between. Per germline, CDR1 SEHNR and CDR2 FQNEAQ (reference sequence). This CDR3 has 11 residues. CDR3 sequence (DNA): TGTGCCAGCAGCGCGGATGGGCCCCAGCATTTT. The encoded protein is CASSADGPQHF.

The table lists this clonotype with many counts. This chain uses TRBV6-6 with TRBJ1-1, with D possibly TRBD1 on 5 matching bases. This CDR3 comprises 15 residues. CDR1 MNHNY and CDR2 SVGAGI come from the germline V gene (reference sequence). V lost 2 bases to trimming and J lost 1 base, with 11 bases between them. The CDR3 region is CASSYGGGQNTEAFF. CDR3 nucleotide sequence: TGTGCCAGCAGTTACGGAGGTGGACAGAACACTGAAGCTTTCTTT.

This clonotype has a count of ten or more. V gene TRBV24-1 combines with J gene TRBJ2-1, with D unresolved. Looked up from germline, CDR1 is KGHDR and CDR2 is SFDVKD. Between the trimmed V and J ends, which lost 3 bases and 0 bases, there was a span of 11 bases. This CDR3 region has 16 residues. CDR3 sequence: CATSDRVRNSYNEQFF. The CDR3 bases are TGTGCCACCAGTGATCGGGTCAGAAACTCCTACAATGAGCAGTTCTTC.

The table lists this clonotype with many counts. The J gene is TRBJ2-2, the V gene TRBV29-1, with 8 bases aligning to TRBD2. This CDR3 has 14 amino acids. CDR1 is SQVTM and CDR2 is ANQGSEA in the germline V gene. The CDR3 region has the DNA TGCAGTGCCTTCGGGGGGGCCGACACCGGGGAGCTGTTTTTT. Its translation is CSAFGGADTGELFF.

This clonotype is categorized as medium-sized. This chain connects TRBV29-1 to TRBJ2-3, with 7 bases that match TRBD1. V shed 4 bases and J 4 bases; nucleotides not matched to a gene: 8. Germline CDR1 and CDR2: SQVTM and ANQGSEA. There are 14 residues in the CDR3. The CDR3: CSVGGTGVADTQYF. CDR3 DNA: TGCAGCGTTGGAGGTACAGGGGTTGCAGATACGCAGTATTTT.

Only a few counts were recorded for this clonotype. This chain links TRBV3-1 with TRBJ2-3; 7 nucleotides match TRBD2. This CDR3 is 19 amino acids long. V shed 0 bases and J 0 bases; nucleotides not matched to a gene: 12. CDR1 is LGHDT, CDR2 YNNKEL, per germline (reference sequence). The CDR3 spells CASSQEGSSGLASTDTQYF. In nucleotides, the CDR3 is TGTGCCAGCAGCCAAGAAGGCTCTAGCGGACTCGCTAGCACAGATACGCAGTATTTT.

This chain links TRBV4-1 with TRBJ2-7; a possible D gene is TRBD1 (6 bases). The CDR3 is 15 residues long. V was pared by 4 bases and J by 0 bases, with 13 bases between. The germline CDR1 and CDR2 sequences are MGHRA and YSYEKL. The CDR3 region is CASSPAQGSSYEQYV. The CDR3 DNA follows: TGCGCCAGCAGCCCGGCACAGGGTAGCTCCTACGAGCAGTACGTC.

The V call is TRBV11-2, the J call TRBJ1-2; D gene uncertain. The germline V gene encodes CDR1 SGHAT and CDR2 FQNNGV. Trimming took off 4 bases at V and 8 bases at J, with 14 bases between the two ends. The CDR3 runs to 13 residues. As DNA, the CDR3 is TGTGCCAGCAGCTCGGACCCAGACCGGGGCTACACCTTC. This encodes CASSSDPDRGYTF. Full variable domain (rest looked up from reference TRBV11-2 and TRBJ1-2): EAGVAQSPRYKIIEKRQSVAFWCNPISGHATLYWYQQILGQGPKLLIQFQNNGVVDDSQLPKDRFSAERLKGVDSTLKIQPAKLEDSAVYLCASSSDPDRGYTFGSGTRLTVV.